This T cell receptor (beta chain) was sequenced in a study of blood T cell repertoires in COVID-19. Study-level background: Both acute and convalescent COVID-19 samples were obtained from the United States, Italy and Spain. PBMCs, B-cell-depleted T cells, or T cells were the source of the cDNA or gDNA that made up the material.

Authors' processing steps: Reference gene primer amplification gave nucleated cell count estimates. The method was immunoSEQ multiplex PCR; TCRdb's version includes in-frame clones alone and lacks a portion of them. That table supplies the V and J calls and clone size; D and trimming were determined from the DNA. The table includes roughly 350,000 clones, about 90% detected once. Patients in Seattle were enrolled during active infection, then followed longitudinally. The junction had 13 bases not matched to a gene; V was cut back by 1 base and J by 0 bases. Looked up from germline, CDR1 is SGHVS and CDR2 is FNYEAQ. The CDR3 is 19 residues long.

This clonotype was obtained from a woman in her 50s with COVID-19, enrolled during active disease. The specimen was peripheral blood. V gene TRBV7-6 combines with J gene TRBJ1-1, with TRBD1 matching over 8 bases. CDR3 in amino acids: CASSLDPGQDGAMNTEAFF. CDR3 DNA sequence: TGTGCCAGCAGCTTAGACCCGGGACAGGACGGAGCCATGAACACTGAAGCTTTCTTT.